The source of this T cell receptor beta chain is a study of cytomegalovirus exposure and HLA in healthy donors. After removal of 5 bases from V and 1 base from J, the junction contained 4 bases not matched to a gene. The germline CDR1 and CDR2 sequences are SGHNT and YENEEA. This CDR3 has 15 amino acids. Repertoires were generated with immunoSEQ multiplex PCR, while TCRdb's copy carries only in-frame clones and drops some. This sample yields 130,000 or so clones, of which roughly 87% are seen a single time; around 9% belongs to the top ten. The receptor was derived from a woman aged 18-29 years in good health and CMV-seropositive. The sequenced sample consisted of PBMCs. The J gene is TRBJ2-5, the V gene TRBV11-3, with 10 bases that match TRBD1. The CDR3 DNA is TGTGCCAGCAGCCGGACAGGGGGTTCCCAAGAGACCCAGTACTTC. Protein: CASSRTGGSQETQYF.